The clone carrying this T cell receptor (beta chain) was seen more than once but under ten times. These data come from a study of blood T cell repertoires in COVID-19. Background on the study: Acute and convalescent COVID-19 samples came from the United States, Italy and Spain.

There are 15 residues in the CDR3. Per the germline V gene, CDR1 is LGHNA and CDR2 is YNFKEQ. Trimming at V came to 5 bases and at J to 4 bases, leaving 5 bases not matched to a gene. Libraries were prepared by immunoSEQ multiplex PCR; TCRdb keeps only in-frame clonotypes and omits some of them. The repertoire holds roughly 140,000 clones, with 88% as singletons. Sample: peripheral blood. The chain has TRBV4-2 and TRBJ2-3; the match to TRBD2 covers 11 bases. The sequence was obtained from a man in his forties or fifties with active or convalescent COVID-19. CDR3 sequence reads: CASSTRLAGSDTQYF. The CDR3 nucleotides read TGTGCCAGCAGCACTCGACTAGCGGGATCAGATACGCAGTATTTT.